This paragraph covers one T cell receptor beta chain sequence. Its antigen is not yet known. Base qualities are not recorded, but no much larger clone differs from it by a single base. The immunoSEQ Assay, a bias-controlled multiplex PCR, was used to amplify TCRbeta CDR3 regions from genomic DNA. As for how the authors treated the data: Nucleated cell counts per sample were estimated from amplification of reference gene primers within the assay. To quantify the absolute abundance of each unique TCRbeta CDR3 rearrangement, sequence reads were collapsed and filtered. For each sample, productive Simpson clonality was calculated as the square root of Simpson's diversity index over productive rearrangements. TCRdb limited this immuneACCESS table to in-frame rearrangements with V and J called. A share of clones is missing; checked studies link under half to unresolved V genes, and the rest is unexplained. Clone size and V and J calls were adopted from that table, with D and trimming inferred from the DNA. Counted in this sample were 540,000 or so clones; about 89% of them appeared once. Of the sample, 7.5% to 9% is held by the ten largest clones.

The sample belongs to a study of blood T cell repertoires in COVID-19 (TCRdb year 2020). In the study overall: Collaborator samples came from the United States, Italy and Spain and covered acute and convalescent phases of COVID-19. The repertoires were made available in a free public database intended to serve as a resource for research on the immune response to SARS-CoV-2. The material from the prospective study consisted of cDNA or gDNA derived from T cells, B-cell-depleted T cells, or PBMCs. Deeply sampled blood TCRbeta repertoires from subjects exposed to, actively infected with, or recovered from COVID-19 were included in the dataset. Samples were obtained from the ongoing ImmuneRACE study (first 160 participants) and from 1,254 subjects provided by 6 global collaborators. Where HLA class I and class II types were available, the types were taken from metadata supplied by the sample provider, not from assay-based typing. Sample metadata almost always included a de-identified subject ID, COVID-19 status, age in years and sex. Points the paper makes about the study in general: The quantity of clinical and demographic metadata differed by source and by participant and was supplied without curation.

In Seattle, one collaborating source enrolled patients while the infection was active and tracked those patients longitudinally over the course of disease. Whole blood was collected in K2EDTA tubes by collaborating institutions according to the institutions' own protocols. For TCRbeta analysis, collaborators shipped samples as frozen whole blood, isolated PBMCs, or DNA extracted from either of those sample types. This clonotype originated in a woman aged 45-59 years with COVID-19, enrolled during active disease. The sequenced sample was peripheral blood.

The encoded CDR3 is CASSVEAQGDYGYTF. Read as DNA, the sequence is TGTGCCAGCAGCGTAGAGGCCCAGGGGGATTATGGCTACACCTTC. The sequence links TRBV9 to TRBJ1-2; TRBD1 matches 7 bases in the middle. V trim: 0 bases; J trim: 5 bases; unmatched bases: 7. The germline V gene supplies CDR1 SGDLS and CDR2 YYNGEE. Inclusive of the bounding cysteine and phenylalanine, the CDR3 is 15 residues long. Just the 45-base CDR3 DNA is kept, in frame starting at base 1. Full variable domain (CDR3 extended with the reference TRBV9 and TRBJ1-2 proteins): DSGVTQTPKHLITATGQRVTLRCSPRSGDLSVYWYQQSLDQGLQFLIQYYNGEERAKGNILERFSAQQFPDLHSELNLSSLELGDSALYFCASSVEAQGDYGYTFGSGTRLTVV.